This is a list of T cell receptor beta chains from one sample in a study of beta chain features in type 1 diabetes. TCRdb's copy holds only in-frame clones and misses some; the assay was immunoSEQ multiplex PCR. The sample has over 350,000 clones, around 15% seen once. Sequencing used naive CD4+ T cells from blood. These receptor sequences come from a woman aged 18-35 years in good health. Each CDR3 is given with its conserved first and last residue. The order of the fields is CDR3 length, V gene, D gene, J gene, clone size, CDR3 DNA, CDR3 protein. D genes are given only for firm matches. Only part of the rows carry a size: once, few, many, or a class if the clone is expanded.

14,TRBV30,TRBD2,TRBJ2-7,NA,TGTGCCTGGAGTGGACTAGCGGGATTCTACGAGCAGTACTTC,CAWSGLAGFYEQYF
12,TRBV2,NA,TRBJ2-6,NA,TGTGCCAGCAGTGCAGGGGCCAACGTCCTGACTTTC,CASSAGANVLTF
15,TRBV28,TRBD1,TRBJ2-7,few,TGTGCCAGCAGTTCTCTCAGTACAGGGGGCTCAGAGCAGTACTTC,CASSSLSTGGSEQYF
15,TRBV5-4,TRBD2,TRBJ2-5,NA,TGTGCCAGCAGCTTGTTACTAGCGGGGCAAGAGACCCAGTACTTC,CASSLLLAGQETQYF
14,TRBV5-1,TRBD1,TRBJ1-1,few,TGCGCCAGCAGCTCCGGGACAGGGAACACTGAAGCTTTCTTT,CASSSGTGNTEAFF
13,TRBV25-1,NA,TRBJ1-2,NA,TGTGCCAGCACCGGGCAGGCGGGCTATGGCTACACCTTC,CASTGQAGYGYTF
14,TRBV30,NA,TRBJ1-3,few,TGTGCCTGGAGTGACTGGTTCTCTGGAAACACCATATATTTT,CAWSDWFSGNTIYF
15,TRBV7-2,NA,TRBJ2-1,few,TGTGCCAGCAGCTTAGCGAGCAGGGGTTACAATGAGCAGTTCTTC,CASSLASRGYNEQFF
17,TRBV7-2,TRBD2,TRBJ2-3,NA,TGTGCCAGCAGCCCAGTTTTAGCGGGAACGGGCACAGATACGCAGTATTTT,CASSPVLAGTGTDTQYF
14,TRBV29-1,NA,TRBJ1-2,NA,TGCAGCGTGCTACCGGGAGCTCAAAATTATGGCTACACCTTC,CSVLPGAQNYGYTF
14,TRBV29-1,NA,TRBJ2-1,NA,TGCAGCGTTCGAAGGGGCGCGTCCTACAATGAGCAGTTCTTC,CSVRRGASYNEQFF
13,TRBV29-1,NA,TRBJ1-4,few,TGCAGCGCCCCGGGGGGCACTAATGAAAAACTGTTTTTT,CSAPGGTNEKLFF
15,TRBV11-2,NA,TRBJ2-1,NA,TGTGCCAGCAGCTTCTCTACGGGAGAGTTATATGAGCAGTTCTTC,CASSFSTGELYEQFF
11,TRBV29-1,NA,TRBJ2-7,few,TGCAGCGCTTTTACCTCCTACGAGCAGTACTTC,CSAFTSYEQYF
14,TRBV6-5,NA,TRBJ1-1,few,TGTGCCAGCAGTCCGGGCAGGGATCATACTGAAGCTTTCTTT,CASSPGRDHTEAFF
12,TRBV28,TRBD1,TRBJ2-1,few,TGTGCCAGCCACGGACAGGGTAATGAGCAGTTCTTC,CASHGQGNEQFF
14,TRBV30,TRBD2,TRBJ2-1,NA,TGTGCCTGGGGCGGGGGGGAGTCCTACAATGAGCAGTTCTTC,CAWGGGESYNEQFF
14,TRBV7-9,TRBD1,TRBJ1-2,few,TGTGCCAGCAGCCCTGGGACAGGGGTTCATGGCTACACCTTC,CASSPGTGVHGYTF
19,TRBV4-3,NA,TRBJ1-1,NA,TGCGCCAGCAGCCAAGAGGTTGTAAGACAGTCCTCAACGGCCACTGAAGCTTTCTTT,CASSQEVVRQSSTATEAFF
12,TRBV18,NA,TRBJ1-1,few,TGTGCCAGCTCAGCAGCAGGGACTGAAGCTTTCTTT,CASSAAGTEAFF
12,TRBV28,NA,TRBJ1-2,few,TGTGCCAGCAGTTCCGACAGCTATGGCTACACCTTC,CASSSDSYGYTF
16,TRBV5-4,NA,TRBJ2-3,NA,TGTGCCAGCAGCTTCCGGGCTACTAGGTCGGCAGATACGCAGTATTTT,CASSFRATRSADTQYF
16,TRBV5-1,TRBD2,TRBJ2-1,few,TGCGCCAGCAGCTTTCTAGCGGGAGGGCTAAGTAATGAGCAGTTCTTC,CASSFLAGGLSNEQFF
18,TRBV5-1,TRBD2,TRBJ2-3,NA,TGCGCCAGCAGCTCGCAACCGGGAGGCAGATCTAGCACAGATACGCAGTATTTT,CASSSQPGGRSSTDTQYF
14,TRBV29-1,NA,TRBJ2-2,NA,TGCAGCGTTGAACCCCAAACGAACACCGGGGAGCTGTTTTTT,CSVEPQTNTGELFF
14,TRBV11-1,NA,TRBJ1-2,NA,TGTGCCAGCAGCTTCATGGGGGGTGACTATGGCTACACCTTC,CASSFMGGDYGYTF
14,TRBV2,NA,TRBJ1-1,NA,TGTGCCAGCAGTCCAACAGCCATGAACACTGAAGCTTTCTTT,CASSPTAMNTEAFF
13,TRBV29-1,TRBD1,TRBJ2-7,NA,TGCAGCGTTGGATCGACAGGGCCCTACGAGCAGTACTTC,CSVGSTGPYEQYF
15,TRBV9,TRBD1,TRBJ2-5,few,TGTGCCAGCAGCTACCCTACAGGGGCAGTGGAGACCCAGTACTTC,CASSYPTGAVETQYF
14,TRBV27,NA,TRBJ2-7,NA,TGTGCCAGCAGTTTAACCGGGAGCTCCTACGAGCAGTACTTC,CASSLTGSSYEQYF
16,TRBV5-1,TRBD2,TRBJ2-7,NA,TGCGCCAGCAGCTTGGCCCCAGGCGGGGGAACCTACGAGCAGTACTTC,CASSLAPGGGTYEQYF
12,TRBV28,NA,TRBJ2-2,few,TGTGCCTGGCGGGGAAACACCGGGGAGCTGTTTTTT,CAWRGNTGELFF
12,TRBV29-1,TRBD1,TRBJ2-1,NA,TGCAGCGCACAAACAGGGGGATGGGAGCAGTTCTTC,CSAQTGGWEQFF
14,TRBV30,NA,TRBJ2-5,NA,TGTGCCTGGAGTGGATGGGGCGGGAAAGAGACCCAGTACTTC,CAWSGWGGKETQYF
15,TRBV4-1,NA,TRBJ2-3,NA,TGCGCCAGCAGCCAATTCATCGGGTTCCAGGATACGCAGTATTTT,CASSQFIGFQDTQYF
14,TRBV9,NA,TRBJ1-3,few,TGTGCCAGCAGCGCGGACAGCTCTGGAAACACCATATATTTT,CASSADSSGNTIYF
15,TRBV6-6,TRBD1,TRBJ2-7,few,TGTGCCAGCAGCCTCCCCGGGACAGGGGTTTCCGAGCAGTACTTC,CASSLPGTGVSEQYF
14,TRBV30,TRBD2,TRBJ2-7,few,TGTGCCTGGACCGAGGCGGGAGTTCGAGGCGAGCAGTACTTC,CAWTEAGVRGEQYF
15,TRBV15,NA,TRBJ1-1,few,TGTGCCACCAGCAGAGACGTCAGTTTGAACACTGAAGCTTTCTTT,CATSRDVSLNTEAFF
15,TRBV27,NA,TRBJ1-4,few,TGTGCCAGCAGTTTACTAGGGACTGCTAATGAAAAACTGTTTTTT,CASSLLGTANEKLFF
13,TRBV28,NA,TRBJ2-3,NA,TGTGCCAGCACCGTGAGGCGTCCGGATACGCAGTATTTT,CASTVRRPDTQYF